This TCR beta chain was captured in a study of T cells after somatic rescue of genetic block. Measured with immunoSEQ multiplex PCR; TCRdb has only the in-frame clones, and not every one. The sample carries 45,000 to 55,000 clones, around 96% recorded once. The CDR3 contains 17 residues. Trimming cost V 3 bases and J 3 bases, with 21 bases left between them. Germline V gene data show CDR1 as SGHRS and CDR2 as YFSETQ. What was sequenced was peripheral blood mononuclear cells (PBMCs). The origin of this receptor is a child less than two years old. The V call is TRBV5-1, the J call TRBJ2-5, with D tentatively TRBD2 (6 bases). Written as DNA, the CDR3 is TGCGCCAGCAGCTCAGAATTACCGGGACTCCCTAAAGAGACCCAGTACTTC. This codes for CASSSELPGLPKETQYF.